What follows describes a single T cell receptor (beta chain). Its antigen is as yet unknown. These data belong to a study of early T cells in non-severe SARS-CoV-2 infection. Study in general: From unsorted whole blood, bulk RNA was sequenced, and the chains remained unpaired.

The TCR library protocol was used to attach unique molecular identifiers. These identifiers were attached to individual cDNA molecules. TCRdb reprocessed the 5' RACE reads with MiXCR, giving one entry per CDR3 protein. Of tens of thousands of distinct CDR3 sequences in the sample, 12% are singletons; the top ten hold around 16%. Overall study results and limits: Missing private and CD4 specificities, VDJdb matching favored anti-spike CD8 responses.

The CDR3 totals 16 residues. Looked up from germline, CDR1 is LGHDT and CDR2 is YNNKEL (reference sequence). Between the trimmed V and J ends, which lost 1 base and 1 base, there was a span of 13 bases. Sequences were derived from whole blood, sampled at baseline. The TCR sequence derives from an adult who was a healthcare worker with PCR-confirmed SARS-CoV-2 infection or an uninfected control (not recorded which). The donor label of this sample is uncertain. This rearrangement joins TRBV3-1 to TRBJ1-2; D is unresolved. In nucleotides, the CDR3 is TGTGCCAGCAGCCAAGTCCCGGACGGGGATAACTATGGCTACACCTTC. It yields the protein CASSQVPDGDNYGYTF.